This T cell receptor beta chain is drawn from a study of siplizumab effects on memory and regulatory T cells (dated by TCRdb to between 2018 and 2021). About the full investigation: The study examined how the anti-CD2 antibody siplizumab affects alloreactive T-cell subsets in allogeneic mixed lymphocyte reactions built from human PBMCs.

Results the study describes overall, beyond this receptor: A naive or memory phenotype could not be assigned to roughly 75-95% of proliferating CD4+ or CD8+ clones. In reactions with siplizumab, an average of approximately 69% of mappable alloreactive CD4+ clones were Treg-derived, compared with roughly 27% in control reactions. Siplizumab significantly lowered the cumulative frequency of alloreactive sequences that could be traced to unstimulated CD4+ memory T cells. Sequences below about 10^-5 frequency were poorly captured, so only a minor fraction of alloreactive clones could be mapped to unstimulated subsets. Greater diversity appeared to be present in unstimulated naive T cells than in memory T cells, and a substantial contribution to the alloresponse seemed to be made by naive cells. Whether proliferating Tregs from siplizumab cultures were suppressive was not functionally confirmed.

CDR1 and CDR2 were assigned from the germline V gene as SGHVS and FQNEAQ. V is pared back by 6 bases and J by 6 bases, with 8 bases lying between the germline termini. The CDR3 numbers 12 residues from cysteine through phenylalanine. Only the CDR3 DNA is retained, 36 bases long and in frame from the first base. The library was produced with the immunoSEQ multiplex PCR assay. Each sample had some 96,000 TCR templates assayed by the deep sequencing platform. Genomic DNA extracted from sorted T cells was used for TCRbeta CDR3 sequencing. The study's own analysis went as follows. The R programming language was used for the clonal analysis of the TCRbeta CDR3 data. Alloreactive CD4+ and CD8+ clones were defined by comparing unstimulated samples with post-reaction CFSE-low samples. By matching sequences to the repertoires of sorted unstimulated Treg and non-Treg cells, each alloreactive CD4+ clone was assigned a regulatory or non-regulatory origin. The clones in this table, taken by TCRdb from immuneACCESS, are in-frame only. Not every clone is retained; where verified, under half of the shortfall comes from an unresolved V gene, and the cause of the rest is unknown. D and trimming were read from the DNA, whereas the V and J calls and clone size are those reported in that table. The sample includes roughly 93,000 clones, with roughly 94% observed a single time. Approximately 1.5% of the sample lies in the top ten.

Sorted unstimulated T cells, along with proliferating T cells recovered from mixed lymphocyte reactions, underwent TCRbeta CDR3 sequencing. Fresh whole blood from approximately 10 HLA-typed healthy donors was used to isolate PBMCs. To map where alloreactive clones came from, unstimulated CD4+ non-regulatory T cells were FACS-sorted. To note about this clone: It lacks a known antigen. No base-level quality is on record; no much larger clone is a single base apart.

The sequence derives from a human donor in good health. The sequencing input was non-Treg CD4+ T cells sorted from blood. In the paper's terms, the cell subset or site label means: FACS-sorted unstimulated CD4+ non-regulatory T cells. The chain links TRBV7-8 with TRBJ1-4; the D gene is unclear. The CDR3 reads CASRGLDEKLFF. The DNA is TGTGCCAGCAGGGGCCTAGATGAAAAACTGTTTTTT. The entire variable domain, with the stretches around the CDR3 drawn from the reference TRBV7-8 and TRBJ1-4 proteins, is GAGVSQSPRYKVAKRGQDVALRCDPISGHVSLFWYQQALGQGPEFLTYFQNEAQLDKSGLPSDRFFAERPEGSVSTLKIQRTQQEDSAVYLCASRGLDEKLFFGSGTQLSVL.